This entry lists 9 T cell receptor beta chains sequenced from one sample in a study of blood T cell repertoires in COVID-19. The method was immunoSEQ multiplex PCR; TCRdb's version includes in-frame clones alone and lacks a portion of them. The sample has fewer than 250,000 clones, 84% seen once. The specimen was peripheral blood. The receptors were sampled from a man aged 45-65 years with acute or convalescent COVID-19.

V gene TRBV10-3 combines with J gene TRBJ2-2, with 12 bases matching TRBD2. Germline CDR1 reads ENHRY; CDR2 reads SYGVKD. There are 22 residues in the CDR3. V was clipped by 2 bases and J by 5 bases; unmatched bases: 21. CDR3 residues: CAISEVPANHLAGGLRTGELFF. Here the CDR3 DNA reads TGTGCCATCAGTGAGGTGCCAGCCAACCATCTAGCGGGGGGGCTTCGGACCGGGGAGCTGTTTTTT.

The V gene is TRBV5-1, the J gene TRBJ1-1; D gene ambiguous. This CDR3 contains 16 residues. Trimming took off 0 bases at V and 2 bases at J, with 14 bases between the two ends. Germline V gene sequence: CDR1 SGHRS, CDR2 YFSETQ. This chain's CDR3 is CASSLAEREPNTEAFF. The CDR3 DNA is TGCGCCAGCAGCTTGGCCGAGAGGGAACCAAACACTGAAGCTTTCTTT.

The chain couples TRBV5-1 to TRBJ2-1; 11 bases align to TRBD2. After removal of 3 bases from V and 9 bases from J, the junction contained 5 bases not matched to a gene. Germline V gene lookup returns CDR1 SGHRS and CDR2 YFSETQ. The CDR3 length is 14 residues. CDR3 region: CASSYLAGGTEQFF. The CDR3 DNA is TGCGCCAGCAGCTATTTAGCGGGGGGGACTGAGCAGTTCTTC.

The chain carries TRBV4-1 and TRBJ2-1; TRBD2 agrees at 7 bases. With V trimmed by 2 bases and J by 3 bases, 13 bases remained unmatched. The CDR3 extends over 18 amino acids. CDR1 and CDR2 from the germline V gene are MGHRA and YSYEKL. CDR3 DNA: TGCGCCAGCAGCCAAAAACGTATCGCGGGAGAACTCTACAATGAGCAGTTCTTC. Amino acids: CASSQKRIAGELYNEQFF.

This rearrangement joins TRBV28 to TRBJ2-5, with 12 positions matching TRBD2. The V gene end was trimmed by 4 bases and the J gene end by 5 bases; junction bases not matched to a gene: 5. This CDR3 region has 15 residues. The germline gives CDR1 MDHEN, CDR2 SYDVKM. Here the CDR3 reads CASSYLAGGQETQYF. The CDR3 nucleotides are TGTGCCAGCAGTTATCTAGCGGGAGGGCAGGAGACCCAGTACTTC.

The chain carries TRBV7-8 and TRBJ1-3; 7 bases are shared with TRBD1. The CDR3 is 15 residues long. Per the germline V gene, CDR1 is SGHVS and CDR2 is FQNEAQ. V dropped 5 bases and J dropped 0; count of bases not matched to a gene: 4. The CDR3 DNA reads as TGTGCCAGCAGCCCAGGGGGGAGCTCTGGAAACACCATATATTTT. It encodes CASSPGGSSGNTIYF.

The chain couples TRBV14 to TRBJ2-1, with TRBD2 matching over 10 bases. The CDR3 consists of 14 residues. Trimming removed 6 bases from V and 3 bases from J; junction bases left unmatched: 2. Germline V gene data show CDR1 as SGHDN and CDR2 as FVKESK. CDR3: CASRSGRDYNEQFF. CDR3 bases: TGTGCCAGCAGGAGCGGGAGGGACTACAATGAGCAGTTCTTC.

V and J are TRBV19 and TRBJ2-7; TRBD1 aligns across 10 bases. The CDR3 extends over 16 amino acids. The germline V gene has CDR1 LNHDA and CDR2 SQIVND (reference sequence). Trimming removed 6 bases from V and 7 bases from J; junction bases left unmatched: 15. CDR3 in amino acids: CASSTPGGTGVGEQYF. In DNA, the CDR3 is TGTGCCAGTAGCACACCCGGGGGGACAGGGGTGGGAGAGCAGTACTTC.

The V and J genes are TRBV10-1 and TRBJ2-1; D remains unclear. V gave up 2 bases and J gave up 1 base, with 3 bases separating them. Germline CDR1 WNHNN, CDR2 SYGVQD (reference sequence). The CDR3 sequence is 13 residues long. CDR3 sequence (DNA): TGCGCCAGCAGTGAGCTATCCTACAATGAGCAGTTCTTC. Its protein is CASSELSYNEQFF.